This TCR beta chain was sequenced in a study of OX40 agonist ivuxolimab in advanced cancers. Study findings and constraints: Nonresponders included some who also had low normalized T-cell clonal expansion.

In the case of this clone: The antigen is undetermined.

CDR3 length equals 14 residues. The V end lost 8 bases, the J end lost 0 bases, and 8 bases lay between the germline ends. CDR1 is MNHNY and CDR2 is SVGAGI in the germline V gene (reference sequence). Assay used: immunoSEQ multiplex PCR; TCRdb lists only in-frame clones, some missing. The table records about 90,000 clones, 75% to 90% of them present only once. This specimen consisted of CD4+ or CD8+ T cells sorted from blood, obtained in a trial of the OX40 agonist ivuxolimab. This chain links TRBV6-6 with TRBJ1-6, with D uncertain. The TCR sequence derives from an adult with an advanced solid tumor such as melanoma, head and neck, liver or kidney cancer. The CDR3 bases are TGTGCCAGCGCCACGTCCTCCTATAATTCACCCCTCCACTTT. It translates to CASATSSYNSPLHF.